These T cell receptor beta chains were read from a single sample in a study of CD8 T cells in ankylosing spondylitis. Each CDR3 protein is one row after TCRdb ran MiXCR on the 5' RACE reads. The sample yields fewer than 50,000 distinct CDR3 sequences, 8% to 13% seen once. The sequenced sample was blood, either unsorted or a sorted T cell fraction (not recorded which). The receptors shown here come from a male donor with ankylosing spondylitis or in good health (not recorded which). Both conserved end residues are part of each CDR3. Fields, in order: D gene, V gene, J gene, CDR3 length, clone size, CDR3 DNA, CDR3 protein. A D gene is named only where the DNA matches it firmly. A row's size may be missing; if present it is once, few, many or a size class.

D: .
V: TRBV5-1
J: TRBJ1-1
length: 14
size: many
DNA: TGCGCCAGCAGCTTAACAGGGATGAACACTGAAGCTTTCTTT
CDR3: CASSLTGMNTEAFF

D: TRBD1
V: TRBV5-1
J: TRBJ1-1
length: 15
size: many
DNA: TGCGCCAGCAGCCCCAGGACAGGGCGGAACACTGAAGCTTTCTTT
CDR3: CASSPRTGRNTEAFF

D: TRBD1
V: TRBV28
J: TRBJ1-3
length: 14
size: many
DNA: TGTGCCAGCTTACGACAGGGGTCTGGAAACACCATATATTTT
CDR3: CASLRQGSGNTIYF

D: .
V: TRBV12-3/TRBV12-4
J: TRBJ1-5
length: 15
size: many
DNA: TGTGCCAGCAGTGACGGTGTGGGGGGCAATCAGCCCCAGCATTTT
CDR3: CASSDGVGGNQPQHF

D: TRBD2
V: TRBV29-1
J: TRBJ2-5
length: 15
size: many
DNA: TGCAGCGTTGAATCGGCTAGCGGGGTCCAAGAGACCCAGTACTTC
CDR3: CSVESASGVQETQYF

D: .
V: TRBV5-1
J: TRBJ2-2
length: 15
size: many
DNA: TGCGCCAGCAGAGACCACAGGACTAACACCGGGGAGCTGTTTTTT
CDR3: CASRDHRTNTGELFF

D: TRBD1
V: TRBV29-1
J: TRBJ2-1
length: 13
size: once
DNA: TGCAGCGTTGGTCAGGGGGCTTGGAATGAGCAGTTCTTC
CDR3: CSVGQGAWNEQFF

D: .
V: TRBV10-3
J: TRBJ1-3
length: 15
size: many
DNA: TGTGCCATCAGTGGGACATTTGGTGCTGGAAACACCATATATTTT
CDR3: CAISGTFGAGNTIYF

D: .
V: TRBV19
J: TRBJ2-1
length: 15
size: many
DNA: TGTGCCAGTAGTTACCCCAGGGTGAAAGGACGTGAGCAGTTCTTC
CDR3: CASSYPRVKGREQFF

D: .
V: TRBV5-1
J: TRBJ1-5
length: 15
size: few
DNA: TGCGCCAGCAGCGCGGACGGATATAGCAATCAGCCCCAGCATTTT
CDR3: CASSADGYSNQPQHF

D: TRBD2
V: TRBV11-2
J: TRBJ2-2
length: 18
size: .
DNA: TGTGCCAGCAGCCCAGGACTAGCGGGGGGCCTGAACACCGGGGAGCTGTTTTTT
CDR3: CASSPGLAGGLNTGELFF

D: .
V: TRBV5-1
J: TRBJ2-3
length: 16
size: many
DNA: TGCGCCAGCAGCTTGGTGGGCGGCCGTATCGGAGATACGCAGTATTTT
CDR3: CASSLVGGRIGDTQYF

D: TRBD2
V: TRBV12-3/TRBV12-4
J: TRBJ2-2
length: 18
size: many
DNA: TGTGCCAGCAGTTCCTCCACCCAAGGGCGGGGGGTCACCGGGGAGCTGTTTTTT
CDR3: CASSSSTQGRGVTGELFF

D: .
V: TRBV4-2
J: TRBJ1-5
length: 16
size: many
DNA: TGTGCCAGCAGCCAAGAGATCGCAGGGGCAGAACAGCCCCAGCATTTT
CDR3: CASSQEIAGAEQPQHF

D: .
V: TRBV5-1
J: TRBJ2-1
length: 15
size: many
DNA: TGCGCCAGCAGCTTTCAAGGGGGGGCCTACAATGAGCAGTTCTTC
CDR3: CASSFQGGAYNEQFF

D: TRBD1
V: TRBV11-2
J: TRBJ2-5
length: 14
size: few
DNA: TGTGCCAGCAGCCCTCTAGGGGGCAGGGAGACCCAGTACTTC
CDR3: CASSPLGGRETQYF

D: TRBD1
V: TRBV29-1
J: TRBJ1-2
length: 13
size: .
DNA: TGCAGCGTCACTAAGACAGGGGGCTATGGCTACACCTTC
CDR3: CSVTKTGGYGYTF

D: .
V: TRBV5-1
J: TRBJ1-1
length: 15
size: many
DNA: TGCGCCAGCAGCTTGGCCGTGACAGAGAACACTGAAGCTTTCTTT
CDR3: CASSLAVTENTEAFF

D: .
V: TRBV5-1
J: TRBJ2-6
length: 18
size: few
DNA: TGCGCCAGCAGCCCCGGGGAAGGCGGTGGTGGCGGGGCCAACGTCCTGACTTTC
CDR3: CASSPGEGGGGGANVLTF

D: .
V: TRBV15
J: TRBJ2-1
length: 14
size: many
DNA: TGTGCTGTGGCCGCGGCGATACGTCGTAATGAGCAGTTCTTC
CDR3: CAVAAAIRRNEQFF

D: .
V: TRBV29-1
J: TRBJ2-6
length: 15
size: many
DNA: TGCAGCGTTGAGCTGGGGTCTTCTGGGGCCAACGTCCTGACTTTC
CDR3: CSVELGSSGANVLTF

D: TRBD1
V: TRBV18
J: TRBJ1-1
length: 15
size: few
DNA: TGTGCCAGCTCACGGACAGGTCCTATGAACACTGAAGCTTTCTTT
CDR3: CASSRTGPMNTEAFF